Following are 11 T cell receptor beta chains from one sample sequenced in a study of radiation and T cells in renal cell carcinoma. The time point is: blood 4 weeks post-SBRT, at nephrectomy. The sample's treatment: 15 Gy SBRT to primary tumor, nephrectomy 4 weeks later. This table comes from immunoSEQ multiplex PCR, and its TCRdb copy is limited to in-frame clones, with some not included. The repertoire holds around 180,000 clones, 88% seen once, with 11% in the top ten. The sequences come from blood, collected from a patient whose treatment included radiotherapy and nephrectomy. The receptor set was obtained from a woman between 50 and 59 years old with renal cell carcinoma.

This clone was detected only a few times. This chain links TRBV1 with TRBJ1-2. TRBV1 is a pseudogene locus. This CDR3 contains 13 residues. The CDR3 nucleotides read TGCACCAGCAGCCAAGACGAGGGTCCCGGCTACACCTTC. Its translation: CTSSQDEGPGYTF.

The sample holds many counts of this clone. V usage is TRBV6-1 and J usage is TRBJ1-5; D not certain. The CDR3 runs to 15 residues. With 8 bases removed from V and 1 base from J, the gap between germline ends came to 15 bases. Germline CDR1 reads MNHNS; CDR2 reads SASEGT. This CDR3 reads CASSPRSGSNQPQHF. DNA for the CDR3: TGTGCCAGCTCCCCTAGGTCGGGGAGCAATCAGCCCCAGCATTTT.

The V call is TRBV6-1, the J call TRBJ2-2; D may be TRBD1 (6 bases). Germline CDR1 MNHNS, CDR2 SASEGT. V shed 3 bases and J shed 2 bases, with 16 bases lying between them. The CDR3 length is 17 residues. Here the CDR3 DNA reads TGTGCCAGCAGTGAGATCTCGGACAGCCTTAACACCGGGGAGCTGTTTTTT. It encodes CASSEISDSLNTGELFF.

J is TRBJ2-1 and V is TRBV13, with 8 bases aligning to TRBD2. CDR3 size: 15 residues. Germline assignment: CDR1 PRHDT and CDR2 FYEKMQ (reference sequence). Trimming took 0 bases from V and 6 from J; bases not matched to a gene: 4. CDR3 nucleotides: TGTGCCAGCAGCTTAGGCGGGGGGGCCTCCAATGAGCAGTTCTTC. Translating gives CASSLGGGASNEQFF. The full variable domain, rest sourced from reference TRBV13 and TRBJ2-1, is AAGVIQSPRHLIKEKRETATLKCYPIPRHDTVYWYQQGPGQDPQFLISFYEKMQSDKGSIPDRFSAQQFSDYHSELNMSSLELGDSALYFCASSLGGGASNEQFFGPGTRLTVL.

This chain connects TRBV11-2 to TRBJ2-7; 10 nucleotides match TRBD1. Trimming took 3 bases from V and 2 from J; bases not matched to a gene: 4. The length of the CDR3 is 15 residues. Germline CDR1 and CDR2: SGHAT and FQNNGV. Here the CDR3 reads CASSFPGTGAYEQYF. CDR3 bases: TGTGCCAGCAGCTTCCCCGGGACAGGGGCCTACGAGCAGTACTTC. The whole variable domain, filled in from reference TRBV11-2 and TRBJ2-7, reads EAGVAQSPRYKIIEKRQSVAFWCNPISGHATLYWYQQILGQGPKLLIQFQNNGVVDDSQLPKDRFSAERLKGVDSTLKIQPAKLEDSAVYLCASSFPGTGAYEQYFGPGTRLTVT.

This sequence joins TRBV7-9 and TRBJ2-5; the match to TRBD2 covers 14 bases. The ends lost 1 base at V and 1 base at J; junction bases unmatched: 2. The CDR3 loop spans 17 amino acids. CDR1 SEHNR and CDR2 FQNEAQ come from the germline V gene (reference sequence). The DNA of the CDR3 is TGTGCCAGCAGCTTAGGGACTAGCGGGGGGATCCAAGAGACCCAGTACTTC. Translation gives CASSLGTSGGIQETQYF.

This chain links TRBV13 with TRBJ2-3; tentatively, D is TRBD2 (6 bases). This CDR3 is 14 amino acids long. Germline loops: CDR1 PRHDT, CDR2 FYEKMQ (reference sequence). The germline V and J ends were trimmed by 0 bases and 10 bases, with 14 bases remaining between them. The CDR3 DNA reads TGTGCCAGCAGCTTAGGAGGGAGGAGTGTCGCGCAGTATTTT. It yields the protein CASSLGGRSVAQYF.

The chain combines TRBV5-1 with TRBJ1-2; possibly TRBD1 for D (5 bases). The CDR3 spans 15 residues. Germline loops: CDR1 SGHRS, CDR2 YFSETQ. V lost 4 bases to trimming and J lost 1 base, with 14 bases between them. The chain's CDR3 is CASSTTGTLNYGYTF. The CDR3 DNA reads TGCGCCAGCAGCACAACCGGGACTCTTAACTATGGCTACACCTTC.

The V call is TRBV12-5, the J call TRBJ1-1; no definite D call. The CDR3 is 17 amino acids. From germline, CDR1 is LGHNT and CDR2 FRNRAP. V was trimmed by 1 base and J by 1 base, leaving 16 bases between them. The DNA for the CDR3 is TGTGCTAGTGGTTTGGACTCTATGGCGTACAAGAACACTGAAGCTTTCTTT. It specifies CASGLDSMAYKNTEAFF. Using reference TRBV12-5 and TRBJ1-1 for the parts outside the CDR3, the full variable domain is DARVTQTPRHKVTEMGQEVTMRCQPILGHNTVFWYRQTMMQGLELLAYFRNRAPLDDSGMPKDRFSAEMPDATLATLKIQPSEPRDSAVYFCASGLDSMAYKNTEAFFGQGTRLTVV.

This chain joins TRBV5-4 and TRBJ1-2; TRBD1 matches at 7 bases. This CDR3 spans 17 amino acids. Trimming removed 4 bases from V and 5 bases from J; junction bases left unmatched: 17. Per the germline V gene, CDR1 is SGHNT and CDR2 is YYREEE (reference sequence). The CDR3 region is CASSPVGGQAAFYGYTF. Written as DNA, the CDR3 is TGTGCCAGCAGCCCGGTAGGCGGACAGGCCGCTTTTTATGGCTACACCTTC.

The chain recombines TRBV19 with TRBJ1-3; D possibly corresponds to TRBD1 (5 bases). This CDR3 comprises 14 residues. V lost 1 base, J lost 4 bases, and 8 bases lay in between. CDR1 and CDR2 from the germline V gene are LNHDA and SQIVND (reference sequence). CDR3 nucleotide sequence: TGTGCCAGTAGTATAGGACAGCGAGGAAACACCATATATTTT. It translates to CASSIGQRGNTIYF.